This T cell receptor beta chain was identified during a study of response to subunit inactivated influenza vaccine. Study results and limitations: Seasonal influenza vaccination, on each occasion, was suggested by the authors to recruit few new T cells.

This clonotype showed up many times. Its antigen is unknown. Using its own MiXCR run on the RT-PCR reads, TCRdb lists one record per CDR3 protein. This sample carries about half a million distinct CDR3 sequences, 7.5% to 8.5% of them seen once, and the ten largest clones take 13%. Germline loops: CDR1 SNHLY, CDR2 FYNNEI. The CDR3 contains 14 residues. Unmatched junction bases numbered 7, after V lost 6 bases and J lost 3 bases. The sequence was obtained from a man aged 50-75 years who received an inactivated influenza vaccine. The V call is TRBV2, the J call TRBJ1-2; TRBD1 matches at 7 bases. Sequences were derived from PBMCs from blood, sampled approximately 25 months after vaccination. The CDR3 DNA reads TGTGCCAGCAGAGCTGGACAGGCCTACTATGGCTACACCTTC. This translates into CASRAGQAYYGYTF.